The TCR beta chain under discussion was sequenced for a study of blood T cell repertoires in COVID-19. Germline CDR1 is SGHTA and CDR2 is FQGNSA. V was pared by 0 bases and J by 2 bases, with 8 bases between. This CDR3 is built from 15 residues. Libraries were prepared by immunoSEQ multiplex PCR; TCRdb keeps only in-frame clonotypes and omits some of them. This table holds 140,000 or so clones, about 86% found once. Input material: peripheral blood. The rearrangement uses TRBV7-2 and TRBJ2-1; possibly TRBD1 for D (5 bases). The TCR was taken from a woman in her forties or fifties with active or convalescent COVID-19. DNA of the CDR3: TGTGCCAGCAGCTTAGCGGGGCCGGCCTACAATGAGCAGTTCTTC. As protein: CASSLAGPAYNEQFF.